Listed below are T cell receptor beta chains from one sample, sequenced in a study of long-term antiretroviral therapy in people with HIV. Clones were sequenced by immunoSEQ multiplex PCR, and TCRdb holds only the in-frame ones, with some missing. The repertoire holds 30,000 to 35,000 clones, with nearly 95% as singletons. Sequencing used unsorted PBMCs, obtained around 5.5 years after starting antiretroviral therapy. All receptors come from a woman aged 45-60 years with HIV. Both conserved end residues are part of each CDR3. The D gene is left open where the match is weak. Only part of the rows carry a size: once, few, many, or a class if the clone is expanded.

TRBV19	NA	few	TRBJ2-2	CASRRDGYTGELFF	TGTGCCAGTAGGAGGGACGGTTACACCGGGGAGCTGTTTTTT
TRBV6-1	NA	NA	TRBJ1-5	CASMPASNQPQHF	TGTGCCAGCATGCCAGCTAGCAATCAGCCCCAGCATTTT
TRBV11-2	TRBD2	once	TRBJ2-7	CASSQGGRGRNYEQYF	TGTGCCAGCAGCCAGGGAGGGCGGGGGAGAAACTACGAGCAGTACTTC
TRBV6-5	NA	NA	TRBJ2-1	CASRPGTIYQGEQFF	TGTGCCAGCAGACCCGGGACAATCTATCAGGGTGAGCAGTTCTTC
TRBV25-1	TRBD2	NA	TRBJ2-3	CASSEYQRGGDTQYF	TGTGCCAGCAGTGAATACCAGCGGGGGGGCGATACGCAGTATTTT
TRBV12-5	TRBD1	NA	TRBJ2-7	CASGLGQGPTAHEQYF	TGTGCTAGTGGTTTGGGACAGGGGCCTACCGCCCACGAGCAGTACTTC
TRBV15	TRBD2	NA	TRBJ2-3	CATSRTRGAGDTQYF	TGTGCCACCAGCAGGACGCGGGGGGCCGGAGATACGCAGTATTTT
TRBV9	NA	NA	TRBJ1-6	CASSPSGGSNSPLHF	TGTGCCAGCAGCCCCAGTGGGGGGTCCAATTCACCCCTCCACTTT
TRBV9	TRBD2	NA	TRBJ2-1	CASSSTGGGNEQFF	TGTGCCAGCAGCTCCACTGGGGGGGGGAATGAGCAGTTCTTC
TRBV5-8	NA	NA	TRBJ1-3	CATSPRASGNTIYF	TGTGCCACCTCCCCGCGGGCCTCTGGAAACACCATATATTTT
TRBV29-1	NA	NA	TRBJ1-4	CSVRGRVASANEKLFF	TGCAGCGTTAGGGGTAGAGTAGCGTCTGCTAATGAAAAACTGTTTTTT
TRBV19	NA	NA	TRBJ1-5	CASTLGYQPQHF	TGTGCCAGTACCTTGGGATATCAGCCCCAGCATTTT
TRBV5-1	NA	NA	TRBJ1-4	CASSWDNPTNEKLFF	TGCGCCAGCAGCTGGGACAATCCAACTAATGAAAAACTGTTTTTT
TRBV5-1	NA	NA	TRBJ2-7	CASSLGYRVFYEQYF	TGCGCCAGCAGCTTGGGGTACAGGGTTTTCTACGAGCAGTACTTC
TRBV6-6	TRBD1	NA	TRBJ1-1	CASSSADRVEAFF	TGTGCCAGCAGTTCAGCCGACAGGGTTGAAGCTTTCTTT
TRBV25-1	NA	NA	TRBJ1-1	CASSVTALNEAFF	TGTGCCAGCAGTGTGACAGCTCTCAATGAAGCTTTCTTT
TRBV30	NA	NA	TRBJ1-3	CAWDGVPGNTIYF	TGTGCCTGGGACGGGGTTCCTGGAAACACCATATATTTT
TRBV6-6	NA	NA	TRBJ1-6	CASSYTDSPLHF	TGTGCCAGCAGTTATACAGATTCACCCCTCCACTTT
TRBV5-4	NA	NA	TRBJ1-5	CASSLEGGPNQPQHF	TGTGCCAGCAGCTTGGAGGGGGGACCGAATCAGCCCCAGCATTTT
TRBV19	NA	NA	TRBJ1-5	CASSIRAQPQHF	TGTGCCAGTAGTATTCGAGCTCAGCCCCAGCATTTT
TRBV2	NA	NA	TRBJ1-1	CASSLGHLKNTEAFF	TGTGCCAGCAGTCTCGGACATCTCAAGAACACTGAAGCTTTCTTT
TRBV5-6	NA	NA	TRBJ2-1	CASSRGTPSYNEQFF	TGTGCCAGCAGCCGCGGGACACCCTCCTACAATGAGCAGTTCTTC
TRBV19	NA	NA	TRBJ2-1	CASSPRRGSYNEQFF	TGTGCCAGTAGTCCCCGGCGGGGTTCCTACAATGAGCAGTTCTTC
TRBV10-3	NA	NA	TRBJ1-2	CAISESDTTFYGYTF	TGTGCCATCAGTGAGTCCGACACCACGTTCTATGGCTACACCTTC
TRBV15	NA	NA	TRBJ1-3	CATSRDRGVSGNTIYF	TGTGCCACCAGCAGAGATCGGGGGGTCTCTGGAAACACCATATATTTT
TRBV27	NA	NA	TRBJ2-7	CASSLGAPGDPQPGEQYF	TGTGCCAGCAGTTTGGGGGCCCCAGGGGACCCCCAACCAGGCGAGCAGTACTTC
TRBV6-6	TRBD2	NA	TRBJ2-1	CASSTGGFYNEQFF	TGTGCCAGCAGTACGGGGGGGTTCTACAATGAGCAGTTCTTC
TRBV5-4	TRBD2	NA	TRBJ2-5	CASSPAGRGGDRETQYF	TGTGCCAGCAGCCCCGCCGGGCGGGGGGGGGATCGAGAGACCCAGTACTTC
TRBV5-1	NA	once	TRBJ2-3	CASSLGRAPDTQYF	TGCGCCAGCAGCTTGGGCCGGGCCCCAGATACGCAGTATTTT
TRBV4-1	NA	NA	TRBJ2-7	CASSPRVVGTEEQYF	TGCGCCAGCAGCCCGAGGGTAGTGGGGACGGAGGAGCAGTACTTC
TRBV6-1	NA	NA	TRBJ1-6	CASSEGRVGNSPLHF	TGTGCCAGCAGTGAGGGCAGGGTTGGAAATTCACCCCTCCACTTT
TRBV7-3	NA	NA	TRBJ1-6	CASSPRPVGGDNSPLHF	TGTGCCAGCAGCCCCCGACCGGTGGGGGGGGATAATTCACCCCTCCACTTT
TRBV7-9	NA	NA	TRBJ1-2	CASSERISNGYTF	TGTGCCAGCAGCGAAAGAATATCCAATGGCTACACCTTC
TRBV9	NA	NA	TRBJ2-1	CASSRRGIYLDEQFF	TGTGCCAGCAGCCGTAGGGGTATCTATTTGGATGAGCAGTTCTTC
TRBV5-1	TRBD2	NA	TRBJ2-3	CASRLAGERTDTQYF	TGCGCCAGCAGACTAGCGGGGGAGCGCACAGATACGCAGTATTTT
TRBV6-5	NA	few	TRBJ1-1	CASSYRGGYVNTEAFF	TGTGCCAGCAGTTACCGCGGGGGGTACGTGAACACTGAAGCTTTCTTT
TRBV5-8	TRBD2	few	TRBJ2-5	CASSFRVAGVQETQYF	TGTGCCAGCAGCTTCAGGGTAGCGGGGGTGCAAGAGACCCAGTACTTC
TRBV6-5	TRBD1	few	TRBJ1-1	CASRDEGAQGTEAFF	TGTGCCAGCAGAGACGAGGGGGCCCAGGGTACTGAAGCTTTCTTT
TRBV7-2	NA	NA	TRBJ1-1	CASSPPNGRAFF	TGTGCCAGCAGCCCCCCAAATGGACGGGCTTTCTTT
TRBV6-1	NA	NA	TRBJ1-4	CASNPSQGIGEKLFF	TGTGCCAGCAATCCGTCTCAGGGGATAGGTGAAAAACTGTTTTTT
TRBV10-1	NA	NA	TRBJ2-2	CASSRNPGELFF	TGCGCCAGCAGTAGGAACCCCGGGGAGCTGTTTTTT
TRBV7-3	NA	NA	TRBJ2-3	CASSLFPTSNPTDTQYF	TGTGCCAGCAGCTTATTCCCGACTAGTAATCCAACAGATACGCAGTATTTT
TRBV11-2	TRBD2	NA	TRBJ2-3	CASSLRLAAFTDTQYF	TGTGCCAGCAGCTTACGACTAGCGGCTTTCACAGATACGCAGTATTTT
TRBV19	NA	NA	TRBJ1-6	CASSMSRVNSPLHF	TGTGCCAGTAGTATGAGTCGGGTAAATTCACCCCTCCACTTT
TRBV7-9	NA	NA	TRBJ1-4	CASSPGLGREKLFF	TGTGCCAGCAGCCCAGGGCTGGGGCGGGAAAAACTGTTTTTT
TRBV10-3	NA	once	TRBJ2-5	CAAGGRPGETQYF	TGTGCCGCCGGTGGTAGGCCAGGAGAGACCCAGTACTTC
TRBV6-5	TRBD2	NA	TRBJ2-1	CASSYPTAGAYNEQFF	TGTGCCAGCAGTTACCCCACAGCGGGGGCCTACAATGAGCAGTTCTTC
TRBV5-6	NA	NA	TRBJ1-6	CASSLTESPLHF	TGTGCCAGCAGCTTGACAGAATCACCCCTCCACTTT
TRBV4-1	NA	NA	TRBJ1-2	CASRAQGRGSGYTF	TGCGCCAGCAGGGCCCAGGGGAGGGGTAGTGGCTACACCTTC
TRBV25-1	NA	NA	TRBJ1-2	CASSDGRGRDGYTF	TGTGCCAGCAGTGATGGCAGGGGTAGGGATGGCTACACCTTC
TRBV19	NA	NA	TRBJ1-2	CASSIPGTNYGYTF	TGTGCCAGTAGTATACCGGGGACCAACTATGGCTACACCTTC
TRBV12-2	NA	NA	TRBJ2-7	CASRPREGRENYEQYF	TGTGCAAGTCGCCCGAGGGAGGGCAGGGAAAACTACGAGCAGTACTTC
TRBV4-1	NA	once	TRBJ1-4	CASSQAGVRGSNEKLFF	TGCGCCAGCAGCCAAGCGGGGGTGAGGGGTTCTAATGAAAAACTGTTTTTT